The text below deals with one T cell receptor beta chain. Trimming removed 4 bases from V and 2 bases from J; junction bases left unmatched: 11. In germline, CDR1 is SGHNT, CDR2 YYREEE (reference sequence). This CDR3 has 17 amino acids. How the authors handled the data: Reference gene primer amplification in the assay estimated nucleated cell counts. Profiling relied on immunoSEQ multiplex PCR, and the TCRdb table lists in-frame clones only, not all of them. The D gene and trimming were derived from the DNA, and the V and J assignments and clone size from that table. The data contain 250,000 to 300,000 clones, roughly nine tenths of them singletons. This record comes from a study of blood T cell repertoires in COVID-19. In the study overall: Acute-phase and convalescent COVID-19 samples originated in the United States, Italy and Spain. The cDNA or gDNA used as material had been derived from T cells, B-cell-depleted T cells, or PBMCs.

Patients in Seattle were enrolled during active infection, then followed longitudinally. The source is a woman in her twenties or thirties with COVID-19, enrolled during active disease. J is TRBJ2-3 and V is TRBV5-4; 9 bases map to TRBD2. The source material was peripheral blood. CDR3 sequence (DNA): TGTGCCAGCAGCGTCCGGACTAGCGCGCTATTCACAGATACGCAGTATTTT. This codes for CASSVRTSALFTDTQYF.